The present T cell receptor beta chain was sequenced within a study of early T cells in non-severe SARS-CoV-2 infection. In the study overall: With bulk RNA from unsorted whole blood as input, sequencing yielded unpaired chains. Regarding the study as a whole: Comparison of clonotypes with VDJdb favored anti-spike CD8 responses while missing private and CD4 specificities.

Note on this clonotype: Its specificity is not known.

Unique molecular identifiers tagged individual cDNA molecules. MiXCR, run by TCRdb on the 5' RACE reads, gives a single entry per CDR3 protein. The sample lists over 80,000 distinct CDR3 sequences; about 12% were seen once. This CDR3 contains 13 residues. CDR1 is SEHNR, CDR2 FQNEAQ, per germline (reference sequence). Trimming left V 7 bases short and J 1 base short, with 8 bases between. The receptor was derived from an adult who was a healthcare worker with PCR-confirmed SARS-CoV-2 infection or an uninfected control (not recorded which). The sample here was whole blood, taken at baseline. V is TRBV7-9 and J is TRBJ1-3; perhaps TRBD1 as D (6 bases). The CDR3 here is CASKQGSGNTIYF. CDR3 DNA: TGTGCCAGCAAACAGGGATCTGGAAACACCATATATTTT.